Below, 2 T cell receptor beta chains from the same sample are listed, as sequenced in a study of blood T cell repertoires in COVID-19. Sequenced by immunoSEQ multiplex PCR; TCRdb stores in-frame clones only, minus some. Of around 140,000 clones listed, approximately 82% were seen once; the top ten hold about 9.4%. Sequencing used peripheral blood. These TCRs come from a man between 60 and 75 years old with active or convalescent COVID-19.

The chain employs TRBV18 and TRBJ2-5, with TRBD1 identical over 8 bases. Unmatched junction bases numbered 8, after V lost 3 bases and J lost 5 bases. CDR1 is KGHSH, CDR2 LQKENI, per germline. This CDR3 spans 15 amino acids. In nucleotides, the CDR3 is TGTGCCAGCTCACCCATCGGACAGGGACAGGAGACCCAGTACTTC. Protein product: CASSPIGQGQETQYF.

The chain links TRBV11-2 to TRBJ2-1; 7 bases are a match to TRBD2. V shed 4 bases, J shed 5 bases, and the junction held 8 bases outside the gene matches. Germline V gene lookup returns CDR1 SGHAT and CDR2 FQNNGV. The CDR3 runs to 15 residues. The CDR3 is CASSSWQRGNNEQFF. CDR3 in DNA: TGTGCCAGCAGCTCGTGGCAGCGGGGAAACAATGAGCAGTTCTTC.